This TCR beta chain was recorded in a study of regulatory T cells in long-lasting Graves disease. This clonotype was seen at least ten times. Its matching antigen is unknown. Indicated time point: newly diagnosed GD, antithyroid drugs for less than 3 months. With RNA extracted from PBMCs as input, the TCR library was made. Germline CDR1 reads SGHTA; CDR2 reads FQGNSA. The CDR3 totals 15 residues. V dropped 5 bases and J dropped 3; count of bases not matched to a gene: 5. Study results and caveats: Patients with persistent disease showed a bias toward TRBV28, TRBJ1-2 and TRBJ2-5. Analyses excluded thyroid tissue, covering peripheral blood alone.

Libraries of TCR beta came from iRepertoire HTBI primers plus Arm-PCR of CDR3 regions. TCRdb used MiXCR to reprocess the multiplex PCR reads, holding one entry per CDR3 protein. Counted here are some 340,000 distinct CDR3 sequences, 12% occurring once; the ten biggest clones make up approximately 20%. This sample was also put to use in a study of T cells in Graves' hyperthyroidism and ophthalmopathy. As that study records: When the TCR CDR3 underwent first-round RT-PCR, the HTBI primer set was used. The model's output predicted ophthalmopathy at a median of 6.5 months prior to onset.

The sample here was peripheral blood mononuclear cells (PBMCs), taken at new diagnosis, from a patient treated with antithyroid drugs. The genes are TRBV7-2 and TRBJ1-5, with 9 bases aligning to TRBD1. The TCR was taken from a woman aged 18-30 years with Graves disease. In nucleotides, the CDR3 is TGTGCCAGCAGCATCGACAGGGGGATCAATCAGCCCCAGCATTTT. It translates to CASSIDRGINQPQHF. Looking up the rest from reference TRBV7-2 and TRBJ1-5 gives the full variable domain: GAGVSQSPSNKVTEKGKDVELRCDPISGHTALYWYRQSLGQGLEFLIYFQGNSAPDKSGLPSDRFSAERTGGSVSTLTIQRTQQEDSAVYLCASSIDRGINQPQHFGDGTRLSIL.